Following are 30 T cell receptor beta chains from one sample sequenced in a study of graft-versus-host responses after intestinal transplantation. Clones were sequenced by immunoSEQ multiplex PCR, and TCRdb holds only the in-frame ones, with some missing. Of some 25,000 clones in the sample, 40% are singletons; the top ten hold 0.65% to 0.8%. The specimen was alloreactive CD4+ T cells from a mixed lymphocyte reaction culture, collected before intestinal transplant. Stated subset: CFSE-low proliferating T cells sorted from roughly 6-day pre-transplant mixed lymphocyte reaction (GvH or HvG direction). The receptors were gathered from a human patient who received an intestinal transplant.

V and J are TRBV29-1 and TRBJ2-7; tentatively, D is TRBD1 (6 bases). The CDR3 has 11 residues. The V end was cut by 7 bases, the J end by 2 bases, with 9 bases between. The V gene's germline CDR1 is SQVTM and CDR2 ANQGSEA. The CDR3 coding sequence is TGCAGCGCCAACAGGGCCTACGAGCAGTACTTC. Its translation: CSANRAYEQYF.

The table lists this clone with a few counts. V usage is TRBV9 and J usage is TRBJ1-4; D perhaps matches TRBD1 (6 bases). The CDR3 runs to 15 residues. The ends were cut back, 2 bases at V and 4 bases at J, with 12 bases in the middle. In germline, CDR1 is SGDLS, CDR2 YYNGEE. The CDR3 loop is CASSVGGHLNEKLFF. The CDR3, as DNA: TGTGCCAGCAGCGTTGGGGGACACCTTAATGAAAAACTGTTTTTT. Together with reference TRBV9 and TRBJ1-4, the CDR3 gives the full variable domain: DSGVTQTPKHLITATGQRVTLRCSPRSGDLSVYWYQQSLDQGLQFLIQYYNGEERAKGNILERFSAQQFPDLHSELNLSSLELGDSALYFCASSVGGHLNEKLFFGSGTQLSVL.

The rearrangement links TRBV9 to TRBJ1-2; 9 nucleotides line up with TRBD1. This CDR3 contains 17 residues. CDR1 and CDR2 (germline): SGDLS, YYNGEE. The ends lost 3 bases at V and 0 bases at J; junction bases unmatched: 9. The CDR3 reads CASSATDRGETNYGYTF. The CDR3 DNA follows: TGTGCCAGCAGCGCGACGGACAGGGGAGAGACTAACTATGGCTACACCTTC.

V and J are TRBV6-1 and TRBJ2-7, with 7 bases matching TRBD1. Trimming removed 6 bases from V and 3 bases from J; junction bases left unmatched: 2. Germline-derived CDR1 and CDR2 are MNHNS and SASEGT. CDR3 length equals 12 residues. The CDR3 sequence: CASRRTGYEQYF. CDR3 nucleotides: TGTGCCAGCAGGAGGACAGGCTACGAGCAGTACTTC.

This clone was seen a single time. The V gene is TRBV30, the J gene TRBJ1-4; D is uncertain. V lost 5 bases and J lost 4, with 14 bases in between. CDR1 and CDR2 (germline): GTSNPN, SVGIG (reference sequence). This CDR3 spans 14 amino acids. The CDR3 DNA reads TGTGCCTGGGGCCGTTCACCCCGTAATGAAAAACTGTTTTTT. Its protein product is CAWGRSPRNEKLFF.

V and J are TRBV7-6 and TRBJ1-1, with D hard to call. The CDR3 extends over 14 amino acids. Trimming took off 0 bases at V and 5 bases at J, with 10 bases between the two ends. The V gene's germline CDR1 is SGHVS and CDR2 FNYEAQ. CDR3 region: CASSLANRGTEAFF. As DNA, the CDR3 is TGTGCCAGCAGCTTAGCAAACAGAGGGACTGAAGCTTTCTTT.

V gene TRBV21-1 combines with J gene TRBJ2-1; the table assigns TRBD2, which was not confirmed against the DNA. TRBV21-1 is reported as a pseudogene. The CDR3 sequence is 16 residues long. This CDR3 is CASGNFTGSVYNEQFF. The CDR3 region has the DNA TGTGCCAGTGGAAACTTCACGGGGTCCGTTTACAATGAGCAGTTCTTC.

This clone was detected only a few times. The chain employs TRBV6-6 and TRBJ2-2, with 9 positions matching TRBD2. The CDR3 is 15 residues long. The junction had 3 bases not matched to a gene; V was cut back by 6 bases and J by 1 base. Germline V gene lookup returns CDR1 MNHNY and CDR2 SVGAGI (reference sequence). This chain's CDR3 is CASRASGKNTGELFF. The CDR3 DNA sequence: TGTGCCAGCAGGGCTAGCGGGAAGAACACCGGGGAGCTGTTTTTT.

This clone was detected only a few times. The chain links TRBV5-1 to TRBJ2-7; perhaps TRBD1 as D (5 bases). Trimming removed 6 bases from V and 1 base from J, with 5 bases in between. Germline V gives CDR1 SGHRS, CDR2 YFSETQ. This CDR3 comprises 11 residues. The CDR3 DNA reads TGCGCCAGCAAGGGGTCCTACGAGCAGTACTTC. It translates to CASKGSYEQYF.

The CDR3 protein is CASSSGLAAGYNEQFF. DNA of the CDR3: TGCGCCAGCAGCTCCGGACTAGCCGCGGGCTACAATGAGCAGTTCTTC. The rearrangement links TRBV5-1 to TRBJ2-1; 8 bases map to TRBD2. CDR3 length: 16 residues. The V gene's germline CDR1 is SGHRS and CDR2 YFSETQ. V shed 3 bases and J 3 bases; nucleotides not matched to a gene: 8.

V usage is TRBV5-4 and J usage is TRBJ1-1; D unresolved. The germline CDR1 and CDR2 sequences are SGHNT and YYREEE (reference sequence). This CDR3 has 14 amino acids. V lost 5 bases and J 2 bases, leaving 13 bases between the germline ends. The CDR3 bases are TGTGCCAGCAGTCCGCCCCCGGGTAACACTGAAGCTTTCTTT. Its translation is CASSPPPGNTEAFF.

V is TRBV28 and J is TRBJ1-4, with TRBD1 matching 8 bases. Looked up from germline, CDR1 is MDHEN and CDR2 is SYDVKM. This CDR3 comprises 14 residues. V dropped 5 bases and J dropped 8; count of bases not matched to a gene: 7. For the CDR3, the DNA is TGTGCCAGCAGTCTTCAGGGGGCTTGGGAAAAACTGTTTTTT. Its translation is CASSLQGAWEKLFF.

The chain links TRBV5-6 to TRBJ1-6; D possibly corresponds to TRBD1 (5 bases). The CDR3 contains 15 residues. Germline lookup yields CDR1 SGHDT and CDR2 YYEEEE. V dropped 1 base and J dropped 7 bases, with 12 bases sitting between them. For the CDR3, the DNA is TGTGCCAGCAGCTTGCTAGGGGTGGGCAATTCACCCCTCCACTTT. Encoded protein: CASSLLGVGNSPLHF.

The rearrangement links TRBV9 to TRBJ2-2; D gene unclear. Trimming removed 1 base from V and 3 bases from J, with 10 bases in between. This CDR3 region has 15 residues. Germline V gives CDR1 SGDLS, CDR2 YYNGEE. For the CDR3, the DNA is TGTGCCAGCAGCGTAACCTACAGTTACACCGGGGAGCTGTTTTTT. This encodes CASSVTYSYTGELFF. The whole variable domain, filled in from reference TRBV9 and TRBJ2-2, reads DSGVTQTPKHLITATGQRVTLRCSPRSGDLSVYWYQQSLDQGLQFLIQYYNGEERAKGNILERFSAQQFPDLHSELNLSSLELGDSALYFCASSVTYSYTGELFFGEGSRLTVL.

The chain recombines TRBV7-9 with TRBJ2-1; 10 bases map to TRBD2. CDR1 is SEHNR and CDR2 is FQNEAQ in the germline V gene (reference sequence). V was clipped by 1 base and J by 4 bases; unmatched bases: 7. The CDR3 has 17 amino acids. The CDR3 reads CASSLVFVAGGYNEQFF. For the CDR3, the DNA is TGTGCCAGCAGCTTAGTGTTCGTAGCGGGGGGATACAATGAGCAGTTCTTC. Together with reference TRBV7-9 and TRBJ2-1, the CDR3 gives the full variable domain: DTGVSQNPRHKITKRGQNVTFRCDPISEHNRLYWYRQTLGQGPEFLTYFQNEAQLEKSRLLSDRFSAERPKGSFSTLEIQRTEQGDSAMYLCASSLVFVAGGYNEQFFGPGTRLTVL.

This chain joins TRBV10-3 and TRBJ1-5, with 10 nucleotides matching TRBD1. This CDR3 contains 15 residues. Germline trimming cut 2 bases from V and 4 bases from J; bases unmatched to any gene: 2. Germline V gene sequence: CDR1 ENHRY, CDR2 SYGVKD. CDR3 protein: CAISEMGQGNQPQHF. CDR3 DNA sequence: TGTGCCATCAGTGAGATGGGACAGGGGAATCAGCCCCAGCATTTT.

In its sample, this clone is medium-sized. The chain recombines TRBV5-6 with TRBJ1-5; D unclear. V was cut by 0 bases and J by 6 bases, with 10 bases left in between. Germline V gene sequence: CDR1 SGHDT, CDR2 YYEEEE. The CDR3 is 14 residues long. In nucleotides, the CDR3 is TGTGCCAGCAGCTTGGGAGGTCGGGGTCAGCCCCAGCATTTT. It codes for CASSLGGRGQPQHF.

The chain employs TRBV4-2 and TRBJ2-3; D may be TRBD2 (6 bases). Per the germline V gene, CDR1 is LGHNA and CDR2 is YNFKEQ. Trimming shortened V by 0 bases and J by 5 bases, and 12 bases separated the two germline ends. The CDR3 covers 15 residues. The DNA of the CDR3 is TGTGCCAGCAGCCAAGATCTTGGGAGGTTAGATACGCAGTATTTT. Translation: CASSQDLGRLDTQYF.

This chain uses TRBV4-2 with TRBJ2-3; a weak D match, TRBD2 (5 bases). The germline CDR1 and CDR2 sequences are LGHNA and YNFKEQ. The CDR3 has 15 amino acids. Trimming stripped 7 bases from V and 0 bases from J, with 14 bases between. The CDR3 bases are TGTGCCAGCATCTCAAACCGGGGAAGCACAGATACGCAGTATTTT. Encoded protein: CASISNRGSTDTQYF.

This chain uses TRBV11-3 with TRBJ1-6; D not resolved. V was cut by 3 bases and J by 6 bases, with 6 bases left in between. Germline V gives CDR1 SGHNT, CDR2 YENEEA. This CDR3 is 13 amino acids long. The CDR3 DNA sequence: TGTGCCAGCAGCTTCACAGTTAATTCACCCCTCCACTTT. Translating gives CASSFTVNSPLHF.

The genes are TRBV4-2 and TRBJ2-1; 9 bases map to TRBD2. Germline CDR1 LGHNA, CDR2 YNFKEQ. The CDR3 totals 15 residues. Germline trimming cut 0 bases from V and 7 bases from J; bases unmatched to any gene: 4. The CDR3 here is CASSQDGLAGNEQFF. Here the CDR3 DNA reads TGTGCCAGCAGCCAAGATGGTCTAGCGGGGAATGAGCAGTTCTTC.

V is TRBV7-8 and J is TRBJ1-2, with TRBD1 matching over 8 bases. Trimming removed 1 base from V and 8 bases from J; junction bases left unmatched: 6. Germline-derived CDR1 and CDR2 are SGHVS and FQNEAQ. CDR3 length: 14 amino acids. The CDR3 protein is CASSLVAGGGGYTF. The CDR3 DNA follows: TGTGCCAGCAGCTTAGTCGCAGGGGGCGGAGGCTACACCTTC.

This chain links TRBV30 with TRBJ2-1, with D possibly being TRBD1 (6 bases). The CDR3 consists of 14 residues. The V end was cut by 5 bases, the J end by 5 bases, with 16 bases between. Germline values: CDR1 GTSNPN, CDR2 SVGIG (reference sequence). The CDR3 bases are TGTGCCTGGGCCACGGGACAAATCCACAATGAGCAGTTCTTC. This encodes CAWATGQIHNEQFF. Full variable domain (missing parts from reference TRBV30 and TRBJ2-1): SQTIHQWPATLVQPVGSPLSLECTVEGTSNPNLYWYRQAAGRGLQLLFYSVGIGQISSEVPQNLSASRPQDRQFILSSKKLLLSDSGFYLCAWATGQIHNEQFFGPGTRLTVL.

The chain links TRBV7-9 to TRBJ1-2; 8 bases agree with TRBD1. This CDR3 is 14 amino acids long. Germline values: CDR1 SEHNR, CDR2 FQNEAQ (reference sequence). V was clipped by 1 base and J by 7 bases; unmatched bases: 5. The CDR3 nucleotides read TGTGCCAGCAGCTTAGAGGACAGGGTCGGTGGCTACACCTTC. This encodes CASSLEDRVGGYTF.

CDR3 region: CASSLRQNYGYTF. In DNA, the CDR3 is TGTGCCAGCAGCTTGCGACAGAACTATGGCTACACCTTC. The gene calls are TRBV7-2 and TRBJ1-2; TRBD1 is a possible D gene (5 bases). V shed 3 bases and J shed 2 bases, with 7 bases lying between them. The CDR3 has 13 amino acids. CDR1 and CDR2 (germline): SGHTA, FQGNSA. The full variable domain, its missing parts supplied by reference TRBV7-2 and TRBJ1-2, is GAGVSQSPSNKVTEKGKDVELRCDPISGHTALYWYRQSLGQGLEFLIYFQGNSAPDKSGLPSDRFSAERTGGSVSTLTIQRTQQEDSAVYLCASSLRQNYGYTFGSGTRLTVV.

The chain is built from TRBV9 and TRBJ2-2; D unresolved. The germline CDR1 and CDR2 sequences are SGDLS and YYNGEE. The CDR3 spans 14 residues. V was clipped by 0 bases and J by 8 bases, with 11 bases between them. CDR3: CASSVAPERGELFF. Here the CDR3 DNA reads TGTGCCAGCAGCGTAGCCCCAGAGAGGGGGGAGCTGTTTTTT.

This sequence joins TRBV10-3 and TRBJ2-5; D gene uncertain. Trimming stripped 3 bases from V and 3 bases from J, with 11 bases between. CDR1 is ENHRY, CDR2 SYGVKD, per germline. This CDR3 is built from 14 residues. The CDR3 DNA is TGTGCCATCAGTGATAGTAACGTAAAAGAGACCCAGTACTTC. It translates to CAISDSNVKETQYF.

The genes are TRBV30 and TRBJ2-5, with D tentatively TRBD2 (5 bases). The CDR3 totals 13 residues. CDR1 is GTSNPN, CDR2 SVGIG, per germline (reference sequence). The CDR3 loop is CVYSVGYQETQYF. CDR3 in DNA: TGTGTCTATAGCGTCGGGTACCAAGAGACCCAGTACTTC.

The rearrangement links TRBV21-1 to TRBJ1-1; TRBD1, as called in the table, went unchecked against the DNA. TRBV21-1 corresponds to a pseudogene. CDR3 length: 16 residues. The CDR3 DNA reads as TGTGCCAGCAGCAAATGGACCGACAGGAGCTGGGCTGAAGCTTTCTTT. This codes for CASSKWTDRSWAEAFF.

The CDR3 protein is CAWSVRFRTYNEQFF. In DNA form, the CDR3 reads TGTGCCTGGAGTGTACGTTTTAGAACCTACAATGAGCAGTTCTTC. The rearrangement joins TRBV30 to TRBJ2-1; D unclear. Germline-derived CDR1 and CDR2 are GTSNPN and SVGIG (reference sequence). V lost 0 bases and J lost 2, with 11 bases in between. CDR3 length: 15 amino acids.